This TCR beta chain was recovered during a study of radiation and T cells in renal cell carcinoma. Libraries were prepared by immunoSEQ multiplex PCR; TCRdb keeps only in-frame clonotypes and omits some of them. The table lists 100,000 to 150,000 clones, 88% of them singletons. The time point is: blood 2 weeks post-SBRT. Treatment meaning: 15 Gy SBRT to primary tumor, nephrectomy 4 weeks later. The tumor was a clear cell renal cell carcinoma. Trimming removed 0 bases from V and 0 bases from J, with 7 bases in between. The CDR3 is made up of 15 amino acids. The germline CDR1 and CDR2 sequences are SGDLS and YYNGEE.

This specimen consisted of blood, obtained from a patient whose treatment included radiotherapy and nephrectomy. This clonotype was sampled from a woman aged 65 to 85 with renal cell carcinoma. The V and J genes are TRBV9 and TRBJ2-1; D gene ambiguous. The CDR3 nucleotides read TGTGCCAGCAGCGTAGATCCGGACTCCTACAATGAGCAGTTCTTC. This codes for CASSVDPDSYNEQFF.